The 20 T cell receptor beta chains in this list originate from one sample, sequenced in a study of T cell responses to AZD1222 COVID-19 vaccine. Here immunoSEQ multiplex PCR was the method, and the copy in TCRdb shows in-frame clones only, minus some. Of roughly 120,000 clones detected, about 92% appear once; the ten largest clones hold about 3%. The material was peripheral blood, obtained on day 0 of AZD1222 vaccination. These receptors all stem from an adult in good health.

The rearrangement uses TRBV13 and TRBJ1-6, with 7 bases fitting TRBD1. Trimming at V came to 3 bases and at J to 6 bases, leaving 8 bases not matched to a gene. The CDR3 consists of 16 residues. Germline V gene lookup returns CDR1 PRHDT and CDR2 FYEKMQ (reference sequence). CDR3: CASSFGTGTANSPLHF. In DNA form, the CDR3 reads TGTGCCAGCAGCTTTGGCACCGGGACAGCTAATTCACCCCTCCACTTT.

With respect to this clone: A junction end diverges from the germline sequence, so it may reflect a read error. V usage is TRBV28 and J usage is TRBJ1-2; D is unresolved. There are 13 residues in the CDR3. The germline V gene has CDR1 MDHEN and CDR2 SYDVKM. The CDR3 spells CASSQYRALLRDF. Here the CDR3 DNA reads TGTGCCAGCAGTCAATACCGGGCCCTATTAAGAGACTTC.

The chain uses TRBV5-4 and TRBJ2-7; 8 nucleotides match TRBD2. This CDR3 comprises 16 residues. The germline V gene encodes CDR1 SGHNT and CDR2 YYREEE (reference sequence). The V gene end was trimmed by 4 bases and the J gene end by 4 bases; junction bases not matched to a gene: 13. This chain's CDR3 is CASSLPLAEKKYEQYF. The DNA for the CDR3 is TGTGCCAGCAGCCTACCACTAGCGGAAAAAAAGTACGAGCAGTACTTC.

V is TRBV21-1 and J is TRBJ2-1; the DNA was not used to check the table's D call, TRBD2. TRBV21-1 is an annotated pseudogene. The CDR3 covers 15 residues. Written as DNA, the CDR3 is TGTGCCAGCAGCACCCGGGAGGGCCGTTTGAATGAGCAGTTCTTC. Translated, it gives CASSTREGRLNEQFF.

The chain is built from TRBV12-3 or TRBV12-4 and TRBJ2-1; D gene uncertain. The CDR3 totals 13 residues. V was clipped by 2 bases and J by 5 bases, with 7 bases between them. The CDR3 DNA is TGTGCCAGCAGTTTACGCCTGAACAATGAGCAGTTCTTC. It translates to CASSLRLNNEQFF.

The chain carries TRBV6-5 and TRBJ2-3, with D perhaps TRBD2 (6 bases). The V end lost 8 bases, the J end lost 2 bases, and 8 bases lay between the germline ends. This CDR3 is built from 12 residues. The germline V gene encodes CDR1 MNHEY and CDR2 SVGAGI. CDR3 sequence: CASEDYTDTQYF. CDR3 coding DNA: TGTGCCAGCGAGGACTACACAGATACGCAGTATTTT.

The V gene is TRBV24-1, the J gene TRBJ2-3; 7 nucleotides match TRBD2. With 3 bases clipped from V and 3 bases from J, the junction kept 8 bases outside the gene matches. From germline, CDR1 is KGHDR and CDR2 SFDVKD. This CDR3 is built from 16 residues. The CDR3 DNA reads TGTGCCACCAGTGATCCCAGGGAGGGAACAACAGATACGCAGTATTTT. Translating it yields CATSDPREGTTDTQYF.

This chain uses TRBV6-5 with TRBJ2-4; 7 bases map to TRBD1. The CDR3 is made up of 14 amino acids. V dropped 5 bases and J dropped 2; count of bases not matched to a gene: 3. Germline CDR1 reads MNHEY; CDR2 reads SVGAGI. The CDR3 DNA is TGTGCCAGCAGTCAGGGGGTAACCAAAAACATTCAGTACTTC. Amino acids: CASSQGVTKNIQYF.

The J gene is TRBJ2-3, the V gene TRBV7-9; D gene ambiguous. Germline CDR1 is SEHNR and CDR2 is FQNEAQ (reference sequence). With 2 bases removed from V and 3 bases from J, the gap between germline ends came to 9 bases. The length of the CDR3 is 14 residues. The CDR3 here is CASSLTLSTDTQYF. CDR3 coding DNA: TGTGCCAGCAGCTTAACCTTAAGTACAGATACGCAGTATTTT.

The rearrangement links TRBV29-1 to TRBJ2-3, with D possibly TRBD2 on 6 matching bases. Germline assignment: CDR1 SQVTM and CDR2 ANQGSEA. The CDR3 contains 15 residues. V lost 3 bases, J lost 6 bases, and 19 bases lay in between. CDR3 sequence reads: CSVDGRGLVGDTQYF. The CDR3 region has the DNA TGCAGCGTTGACGGTCGGGGGTTGGTCGGCGATACGCAGTATTTT.

The chain links TRBV7-2 to TRBJ1-5, with 8 nucleotides matching TRBD1. The CDR3 totals 17 residues. From germline, CDR1 is SGHTA and CDR2 FQGNSA. V lost 1 base and J lost 5; bases outside the gene matches: 10. The CDR3 region has the DNA TGTGCCAGCAGCTTAGGGCCCGGACTCAGGGGGCATCAGCCCCAGCATTTT. Amino acids: CASSLGPGLRGHQPQHF.

The rearrangement uses TRBV14 and TRBJ1-1; no firm D call. CDR3 size: 14 residues. Germline values: CDR1 SGHDN, CDR2 FVKESK. Trimming left V 2 bases short and J 0 bases short, with 7 bases between. The CDR3 DNA follows: TGTGCCAGCAGCCAAAGTGGAATGAACACTGAAGCTTTCTTT. The encoded protein is CASSQSGMNTEAFF.

The rearrangement links TRBV15 to TRBJ1-2; no firm D call. The CDR3 sequence is 14 residues long. V shed 0 bases and J shed 7 bases, with 12 bases lying between them. Germline CDR1 reads LNHNV; CDR2 reads YYDKDF (reference sequence). The CDR3 DNA reads TGTGCCACCAGCAGAGATATATCCCTGGGTGGCTACACCTTC. The encoded protein is CATSRDISLGGYTF.

The chain joins TRBV15 to TRBJ1-5, with D uncertain. This CDR3 has 12 amino acids. Germline assignment: CDR1 LNHNV and CDR2 YYDKDF (reference sequence). V dropped 0 bases and J dropped 7 bases, with 4 bases sitting between them. In nucleotides, the CDR3 is TGTGCCACCAGCAGAGATATCCAGCCCCAGCATTTT. It codes for CATSRDIQPQHF.

The chain combines TRBV27 with TRBJ1-2; 8 bases are a match to TRBD1. The V gene's germline CDR1 is MNHEY and CDR2 SMNVEV (reference sequence). Unmatched junction bases numbered 5, after V lost 6 bases and J lost 2 bases. The CDR3 consists of 14 residues. This CDR3 is CASSVDRANYGYTF. The CDR3 nucleotides are TGTGCCAGCAGCGTGGACAGGGCAAACTATGGCTACACCTTC.

V gene TRBV19 combines with J gene TRBJ2-4; a weak D match, TRBD2 (6 bases). Per germline, CDR1 LNHDA and CDR2 SQIVND (reference sequence). V lost 7 bases and J 1 base, leaving 17 bases between the germline ends. The CDR3 loop spans 16 amino acids. The CDR3 region is CASKEWLGGAKNIQYF. In nucleotides, the CDR3 is TGTGCCAGTAAGGAGTGGTTAGGAGGGGCCAAAAACATTCAGTACTTC.

Only one count was recorded for this clone. The V gene is TRBV18, the J gene TRBJ2-5; D gene unclear. Germline CDR1 is KGHSH and CDR2 is LQKENI. With 5 bases removed from V and 1 base from J, the gap between germline ends came to 2 bases. CDR3 length: 11 residues. In nucleotides, the CDR3 is TGTGCCAGCTCAAGCCAAGAGACCCAGTACTTC. It specifies CASSSQETQYF.

The genes are TRBV15 and TRBJ1-5; the D gene is possibly TRBD1 (6 bases). The V end was cut by 1 base, the J end by 3 bases, with 7 bases between. This CDR3 region has 14 residues. The V gene's germline CDR1 is LNHNV and CDR2 YYDKDF (reference sequence). The DNA of the CDR3 is TGTGCCACCAGCAGAGGGACAGTCAATCAGCCCCAGCATTTT. Translating gives CATSRGTVNQPQHF. The whole variable domain, filled in from reference TRBV15 and TRBJ1-5, reads DAMVIQNPRYQVTQFGKPVTLSCSQTLNHNVMYWYQQKSSQAPKLLFHYYDKDFNNEADTPDNFQSRRPNTSFCFLDIRSPGLGDTAMYLCATSRGTVNQPQHFGDGTRLSIL.

The count of this clone is one. The V call is TRBV5-4, the J call TRBJ2-5, with TRBD2 identical over 10 bases. Trimming took 1 base from V and 0 from J; bases not matched to a gene: 9. Germline CDR1 and CDR2: SGHNT and YYREEE (reference sequence). CDR3 length: 18 amino acids. CDR3 nucleotide sequence: TGTGCCAGCAGCTTGTCCAGCGGGAGGGCCTGGTACCAAGAGACCCAGTACTTC. Encoded protein: CASSLSSGRAWYQETQYF. The full variable domain, rest sourced from reference TRBV5-4 and TRBJ2-5, is ETGVTQSPTHLIKTRGQQVTLRCSSQSGHNTVSWYQQALGQGPQFIFQYYREEENGRGNFPPRFSGLQFPNYSSELNVNALELDDSALYLCASSLSSGRAWYQETQYFGPGTRLLVL.

V gene TRBV11-1 combines with J gene TRBJ2-7; D is tentatively TRBD1 or TRBD2 (6 bases each). The CDR3 contains 13 residues. Germline assignment: CDR1 SGHAT and CDR2 FQDESV (reference sequence). With 3 bases removed from V and 7 bases from J, the gap between germline ends came to 13 bases. The CDR3 here is CASSLAQGGEQYF. The CDR3 nucleotides read TGTGCCAGCAGCTTGGCCCAAGGGGGGGAGCAGTACTTC.